The sequence of this TCR beta chain was determined in a study of blood T cell repertoires in COVID-19 (TCRdb year 2020). A note on the overall study: Samples from collaborators originated in the United States, Italy and Spain and spanned both the acute and convalescent phases of COVID-19. The repertoires were released in a freely available public database intended as a resource for research on the immune response to SARS-CoV-2. The prospective study material was composed of cDNA or gDNA derived from T cells, B-cell-depleted T cells, or PBMCs. Where HLA class I and class II types were available, the types were taken from metadata supplied by the sample provider, not from assay-based typing. The samples were drawn from the first 160 participants of the ongoing ImmuneRACE study and from more than 1,000 subjects provided by 6 global collaborators. A de-identified subject ID, COVID-19 status, age in years and sex were almost always included in the sample metadata. The dataset comprised deeply sampled blood TCRbeta repertoires from subjects exposed to, actively infected with, or recovered from COVID-19. The paper as a whole reports these results and caveats: The amount of clinical and demographic metadata varied by source and participant and was provided uncurated.

The germline V gene sets CDR1 to KGHSH and CDR2 to LQKENI. Trimming takes 0 bases from V and 9 bases from J, and the germline ends sit 18 bases apart. The CDR3 spans 16 residues, from the cysteine through the phenylalanine. Left in the record is the CDR3 DNA by itself, 48 bases read in frame from the first base. The immunoSEQ Assay, a bias-controlled multiplex PCR, was used to amplify TCRbeta CDR3 regions from genomic DNA. Per the original workflow: Nucleated cell counts per sample were estimated from amplification of reference gene primers within the assay. To quantify the absolute abundance of each unique TCRbeta CDR3 rearrangement, sequence reads were collapsed and filtered. For each sample, productive Simpson clonality was calculated as the square root of Simpson's diversity index across productive rearrangements. This is the immuneACCESS table as TCRdb keeps it, with only in-frame sequences that have V and J called. A part of the clones is gone; compared with another copy, unresolved V genes explain less than half, and the rest is unexplained. V and J calls and clone size are as listed in that table; D and trimming were resolved from the DNA. The sample profile shows hundreds of thousands of clones; 86% of them were found once. The ten largest account for under 2% of the sample.

Enrolling through a virtual design, the prospective study's participants ranged in age from roughly 18 to 89 years and lived across 24 United States geographic areas. To assign participants to cohorts, the prospective study relied on clinical history that participants themselves reported in a screening survey and a study questionnaire. Recovered participants in ImmuneRACE Cohort 3 were defined as having two consecutive negative NP/OP PCR tests, clearance from a healthcare professional, or resolution of symptoms. In the prospective study, mobile phlebotomists collected whole blood, serum and a nasopharyngeal or oropharyngeal swab from each participant. Prospective study participants could optionally give additional blood draws and questionnaires over an approximately 2-month period. Blood samples from the prospective study were shipped frozen or at room temperature prior to DNA extraction. Note on this clone: What this receptor recognizes is not known. No base quality information exists; no much larger clone differs at one position.

The clonotype originates from a man aged 35 to 55 who had recovered from COVID-19. Source material: PBMCs or T cells enriched from blood (not recorded which). The chain couples TRBV18 to TRBJ2-1; TRBD1 is a weak D gene call, 5 bases matching. For the CDR3, the sequence is CASSPPDYKGSGEQFF. The sequenced DNA is TGTGCCAGCTCACCACCGGATTATAAGGGGTCGGGTGAGCAGTTCTTC.